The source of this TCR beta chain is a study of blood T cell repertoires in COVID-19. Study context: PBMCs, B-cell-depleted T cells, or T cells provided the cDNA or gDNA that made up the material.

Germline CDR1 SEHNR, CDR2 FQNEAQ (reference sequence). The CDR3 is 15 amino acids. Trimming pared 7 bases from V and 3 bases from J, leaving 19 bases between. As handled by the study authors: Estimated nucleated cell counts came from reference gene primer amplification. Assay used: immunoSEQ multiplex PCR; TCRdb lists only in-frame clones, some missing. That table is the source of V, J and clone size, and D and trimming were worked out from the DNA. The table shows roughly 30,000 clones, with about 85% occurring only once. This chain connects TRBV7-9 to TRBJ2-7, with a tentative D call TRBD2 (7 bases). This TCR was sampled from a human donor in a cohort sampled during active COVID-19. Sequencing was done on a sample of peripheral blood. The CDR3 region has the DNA TGTGCCAGCACCCCCGGCCGGGGGGCCTTCTACGAGCAGTACTTC. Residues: CASTPGRGAFYEQYF. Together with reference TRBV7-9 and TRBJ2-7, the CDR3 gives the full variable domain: DTGVSQNPRHKITKRGQNVTFRCDPISEHNRLYWYRQTLGQGPEFLTYFQNEAQLEKSRLLSDRFSAERPKGSFSTLEIQRTEQGDSAMYLCASTPGRGAFYEQYFGPGTRLTVT.